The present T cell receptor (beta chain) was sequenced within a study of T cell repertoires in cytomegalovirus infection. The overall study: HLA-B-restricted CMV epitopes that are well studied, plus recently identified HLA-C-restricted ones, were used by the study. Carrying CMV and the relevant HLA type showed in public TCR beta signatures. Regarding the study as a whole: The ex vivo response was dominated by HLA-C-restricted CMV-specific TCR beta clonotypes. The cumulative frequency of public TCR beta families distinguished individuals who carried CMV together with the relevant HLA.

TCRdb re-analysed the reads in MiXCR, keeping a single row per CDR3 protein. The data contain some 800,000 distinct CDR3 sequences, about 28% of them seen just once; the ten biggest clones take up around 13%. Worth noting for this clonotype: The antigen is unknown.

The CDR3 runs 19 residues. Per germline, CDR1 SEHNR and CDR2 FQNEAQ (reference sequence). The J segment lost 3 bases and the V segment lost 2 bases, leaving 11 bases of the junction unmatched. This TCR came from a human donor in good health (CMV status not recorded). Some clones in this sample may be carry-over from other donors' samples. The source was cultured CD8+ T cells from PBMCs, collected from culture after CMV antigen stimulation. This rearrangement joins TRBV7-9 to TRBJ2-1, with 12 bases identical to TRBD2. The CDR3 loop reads CASSLSSGGAPRNYNEQFF. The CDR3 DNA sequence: TGTGCCAGCAGCTTATCTAGCGGGGGGGCCCCACGTAACTACAATGAGCAGTTCTTC.